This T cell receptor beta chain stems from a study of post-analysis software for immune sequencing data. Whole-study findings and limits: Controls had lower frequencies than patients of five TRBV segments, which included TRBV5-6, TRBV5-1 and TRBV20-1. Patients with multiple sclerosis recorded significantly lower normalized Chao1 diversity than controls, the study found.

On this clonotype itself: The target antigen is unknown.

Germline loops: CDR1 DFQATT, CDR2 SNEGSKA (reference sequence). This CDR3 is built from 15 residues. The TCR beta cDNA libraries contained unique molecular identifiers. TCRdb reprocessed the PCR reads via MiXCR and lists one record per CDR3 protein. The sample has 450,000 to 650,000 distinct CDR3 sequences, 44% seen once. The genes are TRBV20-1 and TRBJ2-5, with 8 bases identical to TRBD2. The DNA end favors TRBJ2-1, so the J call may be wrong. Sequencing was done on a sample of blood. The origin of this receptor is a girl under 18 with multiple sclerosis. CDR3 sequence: CSAPPEAGDQETQFF. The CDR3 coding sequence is TGCAGTGCCCCCCCCGAAGCGGGGGACCAAGAGACCCAGTTCTTC.